The source of this T cell receptor (beta chain) is a study of cytomegalovirus exposure and HLA in healthy donors. V was pared by 0 bases and J by 4 bases, with 11 bases between. The CDR3 consists of 15 residues. The germline CDR1 and CDR2 sequences are SGHKS and YYEKEE (reference sequence). The PCR had 60 Vbeta and 13 Jbeta primers. Libraries were prepared by immunoSEQ multiplex PCR; TCRdb keeps only in-frame clonotypes and omits some of them. The sample has around 140,000 clones; about 80% are singletons. The material sequenced was PBMCs. The TCR was taken from a woman aged 60 to 75 in good health and CMV-seropositive. The V and J genes are TRBV5-5 and TRBJ2-1; D remains ambiguous. The CDR3 region has the DNA TGTGCCAGCAGCTTGGCGGGTATTACATACAATGAGCAGTTCTTC. Translation gives CASSLAGITYNEQFF. The complete variable domain, with remaining parts taken from reference TRBV5-5 and TRBJ2-1, reads DAGVTQSPTHLIKTRGQQVTLRCSPISGHKSVSWYQQVLGQGPQFIFQYYEKEERGRGNFPDRFSARQFPNYSSELNVNALLLGDSALYLCASSLAGITYNEQFFGPGTRLTVL.